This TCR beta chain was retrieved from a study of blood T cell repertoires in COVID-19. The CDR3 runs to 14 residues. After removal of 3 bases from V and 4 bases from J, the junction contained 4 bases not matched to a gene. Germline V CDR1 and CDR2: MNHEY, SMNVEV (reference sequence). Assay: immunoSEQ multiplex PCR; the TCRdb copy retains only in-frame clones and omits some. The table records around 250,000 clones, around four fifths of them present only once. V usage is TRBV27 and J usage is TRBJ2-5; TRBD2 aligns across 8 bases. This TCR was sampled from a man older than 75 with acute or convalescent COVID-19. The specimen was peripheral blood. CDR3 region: CASSFLAGGETQYF. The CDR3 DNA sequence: TGTGCCAGCAGTTTCTTGGCGGGAGGAGAGACCCAGTACTTC.